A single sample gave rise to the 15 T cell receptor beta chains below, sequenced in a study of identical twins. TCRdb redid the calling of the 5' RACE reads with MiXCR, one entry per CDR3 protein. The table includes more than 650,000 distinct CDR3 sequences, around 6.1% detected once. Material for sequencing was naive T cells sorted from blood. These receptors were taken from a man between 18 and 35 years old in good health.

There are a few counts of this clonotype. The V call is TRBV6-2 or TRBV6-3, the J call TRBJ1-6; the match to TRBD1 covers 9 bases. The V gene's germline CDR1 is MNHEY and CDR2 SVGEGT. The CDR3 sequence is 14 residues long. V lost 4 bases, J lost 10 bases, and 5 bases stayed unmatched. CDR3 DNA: TGTGCCAGCAGTTCTCCGGGACAGGGATCACCCCTCCACTTT. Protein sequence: CASSSPGQGSPLHF.

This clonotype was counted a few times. CDR3 protein: CSARTSGTSLYEQYF. Here the CDR3 DNA reads TGCAGTGCTAGGACCTCAGGGACTAGCCTATACGAGCAGTACTTC. This sequence joins TRBV20-1 and TRBJ2-7; 9 nucleotides align to TRBD2. Trimming cost V 3 bases and J 4 bases; bases outside gene matches: 10. The CDR3 spans 15 residues. CDR1 and CDR2 (germline): DFQATT, SNEGSKA (reference sequence).

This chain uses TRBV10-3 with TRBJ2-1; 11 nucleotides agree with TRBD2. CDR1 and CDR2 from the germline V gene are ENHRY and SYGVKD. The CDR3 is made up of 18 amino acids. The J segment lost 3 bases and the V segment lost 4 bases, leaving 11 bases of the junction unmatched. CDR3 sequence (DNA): TGTGCCATCAGTGTATCGTTTACCGGGACTAGCGGCTACAATGAGCAGTTCTTC. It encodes CAISVSFTGTSGYNEQFF.

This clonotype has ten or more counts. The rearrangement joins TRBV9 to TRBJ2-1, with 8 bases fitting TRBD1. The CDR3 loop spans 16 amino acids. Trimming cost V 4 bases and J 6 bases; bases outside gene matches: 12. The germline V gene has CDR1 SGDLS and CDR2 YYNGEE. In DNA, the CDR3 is TGTGCCAGCAGCACCGGACAGGGTACCACTAGCAATGAGCAGTTCTTC. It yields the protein CASSTGQGTTSNEQFF.

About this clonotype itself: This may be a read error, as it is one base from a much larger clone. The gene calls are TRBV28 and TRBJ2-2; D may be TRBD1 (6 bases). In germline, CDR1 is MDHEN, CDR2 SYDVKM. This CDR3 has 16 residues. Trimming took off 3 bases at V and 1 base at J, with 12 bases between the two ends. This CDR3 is CASSFPKTGNTGELFF. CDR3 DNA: TGTGCCAGCAGTTTTCCCAAGACAGGGAACACCGGGGAGCTGTTTTTT.

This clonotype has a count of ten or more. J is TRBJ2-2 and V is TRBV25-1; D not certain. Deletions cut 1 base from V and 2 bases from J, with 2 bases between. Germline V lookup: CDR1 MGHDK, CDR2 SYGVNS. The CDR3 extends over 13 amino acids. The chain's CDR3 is CASSEFNTGELFF. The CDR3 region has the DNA TGTGCCAGCAGTGAATTCAACACCGGGGAGCTGTTTTTT.

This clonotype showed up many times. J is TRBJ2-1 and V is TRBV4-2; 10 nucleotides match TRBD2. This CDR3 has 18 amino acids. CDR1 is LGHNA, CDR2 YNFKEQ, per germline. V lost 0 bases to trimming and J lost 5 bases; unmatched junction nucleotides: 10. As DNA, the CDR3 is TGTGCCAGCAGCCAAGAGGGGTTTAGCGGGGGGATGAACAATGAGCAGTTCTTC. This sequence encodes CASSQEGFSGGMNNEQFF.

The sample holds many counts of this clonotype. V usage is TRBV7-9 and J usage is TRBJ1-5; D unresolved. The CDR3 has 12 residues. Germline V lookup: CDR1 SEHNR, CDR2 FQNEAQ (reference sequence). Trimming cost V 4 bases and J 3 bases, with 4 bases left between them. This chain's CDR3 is CASSSYNQPQHF. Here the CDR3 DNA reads TGTGCCAGCAGCTCTTACAATCAGCCCCAGCATTTT.

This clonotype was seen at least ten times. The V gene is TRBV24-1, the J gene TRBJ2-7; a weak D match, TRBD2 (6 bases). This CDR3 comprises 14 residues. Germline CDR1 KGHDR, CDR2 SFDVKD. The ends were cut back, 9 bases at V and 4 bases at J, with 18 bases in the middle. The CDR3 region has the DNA TGTGCCACCGGCCCCCGGCAGGAGGGTTACGAGCAGTACGTC. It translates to CATGPRQEGYEQYV.

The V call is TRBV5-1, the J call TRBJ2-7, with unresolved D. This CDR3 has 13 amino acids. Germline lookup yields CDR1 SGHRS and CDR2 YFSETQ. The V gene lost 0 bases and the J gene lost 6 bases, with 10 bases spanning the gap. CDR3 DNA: TGCGCCAGCAGCTTGGAGCTCGTCCGCGAGCAGTACTTC. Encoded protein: CASSLELVREQYF.

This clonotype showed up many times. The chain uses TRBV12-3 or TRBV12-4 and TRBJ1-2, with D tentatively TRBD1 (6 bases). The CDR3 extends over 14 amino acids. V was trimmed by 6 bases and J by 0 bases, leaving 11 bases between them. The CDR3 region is CASSHGQTNYGYTF. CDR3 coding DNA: TGTGCCAGCAGCCATGGACAGACTAACTATGGCTACACCTTC.

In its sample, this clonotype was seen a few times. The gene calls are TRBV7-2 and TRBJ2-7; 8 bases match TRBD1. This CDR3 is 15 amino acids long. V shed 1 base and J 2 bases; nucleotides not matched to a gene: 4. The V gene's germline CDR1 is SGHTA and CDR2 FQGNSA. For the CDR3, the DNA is TGTGCCAGCAGCTTAGGGACAGGGATAACCTACGAGCAGTACGTC. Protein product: CASSLGTGITYEQYV.

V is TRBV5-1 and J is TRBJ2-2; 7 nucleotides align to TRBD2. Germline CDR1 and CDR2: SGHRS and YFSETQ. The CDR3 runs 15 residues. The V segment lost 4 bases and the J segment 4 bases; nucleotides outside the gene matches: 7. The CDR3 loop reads CASSDQRDSTGELFF. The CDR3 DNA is TGCGCCAGCAGCGACCAGCGGGATAGCACCGGGGAGCTGTTTTTT. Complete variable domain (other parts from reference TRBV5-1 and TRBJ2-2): KAGVTQTPRYLIKTRGQQVTLSCSPISGHRSVSWYQQTPGQGLQFLFEYFSETQRNKGNFPGRFSGRQFSNSRSEMNVSTLELGDSALYLCASSDQRDSTGELFFGEGSRLTVL.

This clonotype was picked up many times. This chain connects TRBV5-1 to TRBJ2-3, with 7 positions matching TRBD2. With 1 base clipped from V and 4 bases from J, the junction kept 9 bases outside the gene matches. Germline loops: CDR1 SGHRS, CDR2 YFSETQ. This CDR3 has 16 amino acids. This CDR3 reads CASSLSGLPPADTQYF. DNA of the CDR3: TGCGCCAGCAGCTTGTCGGGACTACCTCCCGCAGATACGCAGTATTTT.

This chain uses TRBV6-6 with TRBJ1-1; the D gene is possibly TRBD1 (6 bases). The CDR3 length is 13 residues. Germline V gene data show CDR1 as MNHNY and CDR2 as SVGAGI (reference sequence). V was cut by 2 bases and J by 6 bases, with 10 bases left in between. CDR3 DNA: TGTGCCAGCAGTTACGGGCGGACAGCTGAAGCTTTCTTT. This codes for CASSYGRTAEAFF.